This passage covers 30 T cell receptor beta chains from one sample sequenced in a study of blood T cell repertoires in COVID-19. The assay was immunoSEQ multiplex PCR, and TCRdb's table has in-frame clones only and misses some. The sample lists around 450,000 clones; about 89% were seen once. The sample consisted of peripheral blood. The receptors derive from a woman younger than 45 with acute or convalescent COVID-19.

The rearrangement joins TRBV3-1 (or the pseudogene TRBV3-2) to TRBJ1-6; a weak D match, TRBD1 (5 bases). CDR3 length: 17 residues. CDR1 is LGHDT and CDR2 is YNNKEL in the germline V gene (reference sequence). The V and J ends lost 2 bases and 5 bases respectively, with 16 bases between them. The CDR3 here is CASSQLLTVPNNSPLHF. DNA for the CDR3: TGTGCCAGCAGCCAATTGTTGACAGTCCCTAATAATTCACCCCTCCACTTT.

The rearrangement links TRBV9 to TRBJ2-2; D remains ambiguous. Germline-derived CDR1 and CDR2 are SGDLS and YYNGEE. The CDR3 spans 13 residues. V lost 0 bases and J 7 bases, leaving 7 bases between the germline ends. The CDR3: CASSVGLVGELFF. CDR3 coding DNA: TGTGCCAGCAGCGTAGGCCTAGTCGGGGAGCTGTTTTTT.

The chain uses TRBV5-1 and TRBJ2-2; 9 bases are a match to TRBD1. The CDR3 spans 15 residues. V shed 5 bases, J shed 3 bases, and the junction held 5 bases outside the gene matches. The germline CDR1 and CDR2 sequences are SGHRS and YFSETQ. The CDR3 region is CASRFTGGDTGELFF. In DNA, the CDR3 is TGCGCCAGCAGGTTCACAGGGGGCGACACCGGGGAGCTGTTTTTT.

The genes are TRBV10-3 and TRBJ1-5; the match to TRBD1 covers 9 bases. This CDR3 comprises 15 residues. With 0 bases clipped from V and 6 bases from J, the junction kept 3 bases outside the gene matches. Germline-derived CDR1 and CDR2 are ENHRY and SYGVKD. CDR3 sequence (DNA): TGTGCCATCAGTGAGTCACAGGGGGCCGGTCAGCCCCAGCATTTT. This translates into CAISESQGAGQPQHF.

The chain links TRBV3-1 (or the pseudogene TRBV3-2) to TRBJ2-5, with 9 bases aligning to TRBD2. Germline trimming cut 0 bases from V and 1 base from J; bases unmatched to any gene: 18. The CDR3 has 21 residues. Germline V gene sequence: CDR1 LGHDT, CDR2 YNNKEL (reference sequence). The CDR3 loop is CASSQDLGLGSGGPFQETQYF. CDR3 nucleotide sequence: TGTGCCAGCAGCCAAGATCTGGGCCTAGGCAGCGGGGGGCCCTTCCAAGAGACCCAGTACTTC.

Only one count was recorded for this clone. This CDR3 is CASETSGHLKTQYF. The CDR3 bases are TGTGCCAGTGAGACTAGCGGTCACTTGAAGACCCAGTACTTC. V is TRBV6-5 and J is TRBJ2-5; 9 bases are a match to TRBD2. Germline CDR1 is MNHEY and CDR2 is SVGAGI. V shed 9 bases and J 6 bases; nucleotides not matched to a gene: 11. This CDR3 has 14 residues.

The V and J genes are TRBV2 and TRBJ1-4; tentatively, D is TRBD1 (5 bases). V shed 7 bases and J shed 0 bases, with 9 bases lying between them. Germline V gene data show CDR1 as SNHLY and CDR2 as FYNNEI. The CDR3 is 14 residues long. Here the CDR3 reads CASKQETTNEKLFF. CDR3 DNA sequence: TGTGCCAGCAAACAGGAGACAACTAATGAAAAACTGTTTTTT.

J is TRBJ2-3 and V is TRBV4-2, with TRBD2 matching over 12 bases. Germline CDR1 is LGHNA and CDR2 is YNFKEQ. With 0 bases clipped from V and 0 bases from J, the junction kept 4 bases outside the gene matches. The CDR3 loop spans 18 amino acids. The CDR3 is CASSQETSGGPSTDTQYF. As DNA, the CDR3 is TGTGCCAGCAGCCAAGAGACTAGCGGGGGCCCTAGCACAGATACGCAGTATTTT.

CDR3 nucleotide sequence: TGTGCCTCCCGGGACAGCAATAATTCACCCCTCCACTTT. Translating it yields CASRDSNNSPLHF. J is TRBJ1-6 and V is TRBV30, with TRBD1 matching 7 bases. The CDR3 is 13 residues long. V was pared by 7 bases and J by 5 bases, with 5 bases of the junction left unmatched. Germline V gene lookup returns CDR1 GTSNPN and CDR2 SVGIG (reference sequence).

On this clone itself: Within the sample, other DNA sequences also encode this same CDR3. J is TRBJ2-5 and V is TRBV28; possibly TRBD1 for D (5 bases). This CDR3 is 13 amino acids long. Trimming cost V 3 bases and J 5 bases, with 10 bases left between them. Germline V gene sequence: CDR1 MDHEN, CDR2 SYDVKM. The CDR3 DNA reads TGTGCCAGCAGTTTGACAGCGAAGGAGACCCAGTACTTC. It encodes CASSLTAKETQYF.

The rearrangement uses TRBV18 and TRBJ2-5; D not resolved. Germline CDR1 reads KGHSH; CDR2 reads LQKENI. This CDR3 region has 14 residues. Trimming left V 2 bases short and J 1 base short, with 8 bases between. The DNA for the CDR3 is TGTGCCAGCTCACCAGTCCAGATCCAAGAGACCCAGTACTTC. Residues: CASSPVQIQETQYF.

V usage is TRBV7-9 and J usage is TRBJ2-4, with 9 nucleotides matching TRBD1. The CDR3 sequence is 16 residues long. Germline lookup yields CDR1 SEHNR and CDR2 FQNEAQ (reference sequence). V was pared by 6 bases and J by 12 bases, with 18 bases of the junction left unmatched. This CDR3 reads CASRGAGTGPLSDQYF. The CDR3 DNA is TGTGCCAGCAGGGGTGCCGGGACAGGGCCCCTTAGTGATCAGTACTTC.

The rearrangement uses TRBV7-8 and TRBJ2-7; weak D call: TRBD2 (7 bases). Germline CDR1 and CDR2: SGHVS and FQNEAQ. The CDR3 runs 18 residues. Trimming cost V 3 bases and J 3 bases, with 24 bases left between them. Here the CDR3 reads CASSLGGGPGALLYEQYF. CDR3 DNA: TGTGCCAGCAGCTTGGGGGGAGGGCCAGGGGCGCTACTCTACGAGCAGTACTTC.

The chain is built from TRBV7-8 and TRBJ1-6, with D perhaps TRBD1 (6 bases). Germline V gives CDR1 SGHVS, CDR2 FQNEAQ. This CDR3 is 18 amino acids long. Between the trimmed V and J ends, which lost 1 base and 0 bases, there was a span of 13 bases. The CDR3 coding sequence is TGTGCCAGCAGCTTAGTGGTAGGACAGAGCTCCTATAATTCACCCCTCCACTTT. It codes for CASSLVVGQSSYNSPLHF.

V is TRBV10-1 and J is TRBJ2-3; 10 bases match TRBD2. Germline trimming cut 2 bases from V and 4 bases from J; bases unmatched to any gene: 12. Germline V CDR1 and CDR2: WNHNN, SYGVQD (reference sequence). The CDR3 runs 18 residues. CDR3 sequence (DNA): TGCGCCAGCAGTGAGATCCCCCCTAGCGGGGGTTTCTCAGATACGCAGTATTTT. Protein sequence: CASSEIPPSGGFSDTQYF.

The CDR3: CASSQGTAGGNEQYF. The CDR3 DNA follows: TGTGCCAGCAGCCAAGGGACGGCGGGGGGTAACGAGCAGTACTTC. This chain links TRBV3-1 (or the pseudogene TRBV3-2) with TRBJ2-7, with TRBD2 matching 8 bases. This CDR3 comprises 15 residues. Germline CDR1 reads LGHDT; CDR2 reads YNNKEL (reference sequence). The trim removed 1 base at V and 5 bases at J, leaving 7 bases unmatched.

The chain combines TRBV30 with TRBJ1-2; 10 bases fit TRBD1. The CDR3 covers 14 residues. From germline, CDR1 is GTSNPN and CDR2 SVGIG (reference sequence). J gave up 8 bases and V 1 base, and 7 bases lay outside the gene matches. CDR3 DNA: TGTGCCTGGAGTGGAACGGGACAGGGGTTAGGCTACACCTTC. It is translated as CAWSGTGQGLGYTF.

The chain links TRBV5-1 to TRBJ1-4, with 9 bases matching TRBD1. The CDR3 consists of 16 residues. The V segment lost 3 bases and the J segment 7 bases; nucleotides outside the gene matches: 10. From germline, CDR1 is SGHRS and CDR2 YFSETQ. DNA for the CDR3: TGCGCCAGCAGCTCAAGAACAGGGGGCTTAGGTGAAAAACTGTTTTTT. This translates into CASSSRTGGLGEKLFF.

This clone appeared a few times. The chain joins TRBV7-8 to TRBJ1-6, with 8 nucleotides matching TRBD1. The CDR3 covers 18 residues. Trimming removed 4 bases from V and 1 base from J; junction bases left unmatched: 9. Germline V gives CDR1 SGHVS, CDR2 FQNEAQ. The CDR3 DNA sequence: TGTGCCAGCAGCTATAGAGGACAGGGTGAATCCTATAATTCACCCCTCCACTTT. Translated, it gives CASSYRGQGESYNSPLHF.

The sample holds one count of this clone. The CDR3: CASSHQGQGIHSNQPQHF. CDR3 bases: TGTGCCAGCAGCCACCAGGGACAGGGGATACATAGCAATCAGCCCCAGCATTTT. The chain recombines TRBV12-1 with TRBJ1-5; the table names TRBD1, a call not compared with the DNA. TRBV12-1 is described as a pseudogene. The CDR3 extends over 18 amino acids.

V gene TRBV7-3 combines with J gene TRBJ2-1; perhaps TRBD2 as D (5 bases). This CDR3 contains 14 residues. V shed 1 base and J shed 3 bases, with 7 bases lying between them. The V gene's germline CDR1 is SGHTA and CDR2 FQGTGA. CDR3: CASSLNGDYNEQFF. CDR3 DNA: TGTGCCAGCAGCTTAAACGGGGACTACAATGAGCAGTTCTTC.

V usage is TRBV7-9 and J usage is TRBJ1-2; 7 bases map to TRBD1. From germline, CDR1 is SEHNR and CDR2 FQNEAQ (reference sequence). J lost 7 bases, V lost 4 bases, and 9 bases had no gene match. The CDR3 spans 14 residues. The CDR3 spells CASSSVDTGVGYTF. CDR3 DNA: TGTGCCAGCAGCTCCGTAGACACAGGGGTTGGCTACACCTTC.

The chain joins TRBV18 to TRBJ1-2; 10 positions agree with TRBD1. The V segment lost 3 bases and the J segment 2 bases; nucleotides outside the gene matches: 3. This CDR3 spans 15 amino acids. CDR1 is KGHSH, CDR2 LQKENI, per germline. The CDR3 here is CASSPEGQGNYGYTF. In nucleotides, the CDR3 is TGTGCCAGCTCACCGGAGGGACAGGGGAACTATGGCTACACCTTC.

The chain links TRBV7-9 to TRBJ1-1; D unresolved. V was shortened by 3 bases and J by 2 bases, with 13 bases between the two germline ends. Germline V gene lookup returns CDR1 SEHNR and CDR2 FQNEAQ (reference sequence). There are 15 residues in the CDR3. CDR3 coding DNA: TGTGCCAGCAGCTTCGGTAAGATCCAAAACACTGAAGCTTTCTTT. It codes for CASSFGKIQNTEAFF.

This chain joins TRBV6-5 and TRBJ2-2; D unresolved. Germline values: CDR1 MNHEY, CDR2 SVGAGI. The CDR3 is 12 residues long. V lost 1 base and J 6 bases, leaving 3 bases between the germline ends. The CDR3 sequence: CASSYLSGELFF. The CDR3 DNA reads TGTGCCAGCAGTTACTTATCCGGGGAGCTGTTTTTT.

V and J are TRBV5-1 and TRBJ1-3; D is perhaps TRBD1 (6 bases). Trimming shortened V by 0 bases and J by 0 bases, and 10 bases separated the two germline ends. The CDR3 consists of 16 residues. From germline, CDR1 is SGHRS and CDR2 YFSETQ. CDR3 region: CASSLAGQSSGNTIYF. Here the CDR3 DNA reads TGCGCCAGCAGCTTGGCAGGACAGAGCTCTGGAAACACCATATATTTT.

The rearrangement joins TRBV27 to TRBJ2-7; 12 positions agree with TRBD2. Germline values: CDR1 MNHEY, CDR2 SMNVEV (reference sequence). The CDR3 has 17 amino acids. The J segment lost 4 bases and the V segment lost 3 bases, leaving 10 bases of the junction unmatched. The CDR3, as DNA: TGTGCCAGCAGTTTCCGACTAGCGGGGGAGGGAAGTTACGAGCAGTACTTC. This encodes CASSFRLAGEGSYEQYF.

Here the CDR3 reads CASSFTLGQESYGYTF. The CDR3 nucleotides are TGTGCCAGCAGTTTTACCCTGGGACAGGAGTCCTATGGCTACACCTTC. The genes are TRBV28 and TRBJ1-2; 8 bases fit TRBD1. The germline CDR1 and CDR2 sequences are MDHEN and SYDVKM. CDR3 length: 16 amino acids. Trimming at V came to 3 bases and at J to 4 bases, leaving 10 bases not matched to a gene.

The V call is TRBV4-1, the J call TRBJ1-1; the D is unclear. The CDR3 is 14 amino acids. The germline CDR1 and CDR2 sequences are MGHRA and YSYEKL. V was shortened by 1 base and J by 0 bases, with 6 bases between the two germline ends. Here the CDR3 reads CASSQAGLNTEAFF. CDR3 sequence (DNA): TGCGCCAGCAGCCAAGCCGGGTTGAACACTGAAGCTTTCTTT.

This rearrangement joins TRBV7-6 to TRBJ2-5, with TRBD2 matching over 8 bases. This CDR3 region has 15 residues. Germline CDR1 reads SGHVS; CDR2 reads FNYEAQ. Trimming at V came to 1 base and at J to 4 bases, leaving 5 bases not matched to a gene. The DNA of the CDR3 is TGTGCCAGCAGCTTAGGGAGCGGGGGTTCAGAGACCCAGTACTTC. Its protein is CASSLGSGGSETQYF.